The sequence of this T cell receptor beta chain was determined in a study of shared clonotypes between healthy human individuals. Per the germline V gene, CDR1 is SNHLY and CDR2 is FYNNEI. Trimming took 3 bases from V and 1 from J; bases not matched to a gene: 12. The CDR3 has 18 amino acids. In unsorted samples, genomic DNA was obtained using 90 million or so PBMCs. The data were produced by immunoSEQ multiplex PCR, yet TCRdb's version contains in-frame clones alone and is incomplete. Of about 530,000 clones listed, 60% to 80% were seen once; the top ten hold around 12%. This sequence originates from a woman in her thirties or forties in good health. Some clones in this sample may be carry-over from other donors' samples. Sequencing was done on a sample of PBMCs. The chain links TRBV2 to TRBJ1-1; 9 positions match TRBD1. The DNA for the CDR3 is TGTGCCAGCAGTGAGTTGGGACAGGGCTCCCTAGGGAACACTGAAGCTTTCTTT. Translated: CASSELGQGSLGNTEAFF.